The 9 T cell receptor beta chains below were found in one sample sequenced in a study of regulatory T cells in long-lasting Graves disease. Time point meaning: newly diagnosed GD, antithyroid drugs for less than 3 months. There was RNA extracted from PBMCs, and the TCR library was made from it. Arm-PCR of CDR3 regions with iRepertoire HTBI primers generated TCR beta libraries. TCRdb re-derived calls from the multiplex PCR reads in MiXCR, one entry per CDR3 protein. The sample consists of 440,000 or so distinct CDR3 sequences, approximately 16% of them appearing once. These same data were also listed under a study on T cells in Graves' hyperthyroidism and ophthalmopathy.

Here the sequenced sample was peripheral blood mononuclear cells (PBMCs), taken at new diagnosis, from a patient treated with antithyroid drugs. These receptors all stem from a woman in her twenties or thirties with Graves disease.

This clonotype was counted at least ten times. The chain carries TRBV6-9 and TRBJ2-2; D is unclear. V lost 3 bases, J lost 5 bases, and 10 bases lay in between. The V gene's germline CDR1 is MNHGY and CDR2 SVAAGI. The CDR3 totals 14 residues. The DNA of the CDR3 is TGTGCCAGCAGTTACGATCGGGTTACCGGGGAGCTGTTTTTT. Translating gives CASSYDRVTGELFF.

This clonotype was counted at least ten times. The chain combines TRBV20-1 with TRBJ2-7; the match to TRBD1 covers 7 bases. CDR1 and CDR2 (germline): DFQATT, SNEGSKA (reference sequence). Germline trimming cut 5 bases from V and 2 bases from J; bases unmatched to any gene: 6. The CDR3 extends over 13 amino acids. CDR3 bases: TGCAGTGCTGGCCTAGGACAGGCCTACGAGCAGTACTTC. It yields the protein CSAGLGQAYEQYF.

This clonotype was seen many times. The chain recombines TRBV30 with TRBJ2-1; maybe TRBD2 (6 bases). This CDR3 is built from 14 residues. Germline values: CDR1 GTSNPN, CDR2 SVGIG (reference sequence). V was clipped by 0 bases and J by 5 bases, with 11 bases between them. This chain's CDR3 is CAWSVRGSNNEQFF. In DNA, the CDR3 is TGTGCCTGGAGTGTACGGGGGAGTAACAATGAGCAGTTCTTC.

V is TRBV29-1 and J is TRBJ2-2; D is perhaps TRBD2 (5 bases). The CDR3 is 15 residues long. V was pared by 4 bases and J by 5 bases, with 17 bases between. The germline V gene encodes CDR1 SQVTM and CDR2 ANQGSEA. CDR3 bases: TGCAGCGTTGGAAGAGCGGACTTAGGAACCGGGGAGCTGTTTTTT. As protein: CSVGRADLGTGELFF.

On this clonotype: A much larger clone is a single base away; this may be a read error. The chain recombines TRBV7-9 with TRBJ2-2; 11 bases align to TRBD2. Germline values: CDR1 SEHNR, CDR2 FQNEAQ (reference sequence). The CDR3 loop spans 20 amino acids. CDR3 region: CVSSLARIAGGPLNTGELFF. Written as DNA, the CDR3 is TGTGTCAGCAGCTTAGCGAGGATAGCGGGAGGGCCCTTGAACACCGGGGAGCTGTTTTTT.

This clonotype was recorded at least ten times. The chain has TRBV18 and TRBJ1-6; no clear D gene. The CDR3 runs 15 residues. Deletions cut 3 bases from V and 4 bases from J, with 10 bases between. In germline, CDR1 is KGHSH, CDR2 LQKENI. This CDR3 reads CASSPTGSYNSPLHF. Written as DNA, the CDR3 is TGTGCCAGCTCACCCACCGGGAGTTATAATTCACCCCTCCACTTT. The full variable domain, in which reference TRBV18 and TRBJ1-6 provide the parts outside the CDR3, is NAGVMQNPRHLVRRRGQEARLRCSPMKGHSHVYWYRQLPEEGLKFMVYLQKENIIDESGMPKERFSAEFPKEGPSILRIQQVVRGDSAAYFCASSPTGSYNSPLHFGNGTRLTVT.

This clonotype came up many times. The chain uses TRBV16 and TRBJ2-5; 7 positions match TRBD1. CDR3 length: 14 residues. J lost 3 bases, V lost 3 bases, and 4 bases had no gene match. Germline CDR1 is KGHSY and CDR2 is FQNENV. The CDR3 DNA reads as TGTGCCAGCAGCCAGGGACAGAAGAAAGAGACCCAGTACTTC. This encodes CASSQGQKKETQYF.

The table lists this clonotype with many counts. V usage is TRBV11-2 and J usage is TRBJ2-7; 11 nucleotides match TRBD1. Germline CDR1 is SGHAT and CDR2 is FQNNGV. The junction had 9 bases not matched to a gene; V was cut back by 2 bases and J by 3 bases. CDR3 length equals 17 residues. CDR3 nucleotides: TGTGCCAGCAGCTTATTTGGTGCGGGACAGGGGGGCTACGAGCAGTACTTC. Translation gives CASSLFGAGQGGYEQYF.

The table lists this clonotype with many counts. The chain has TRBV7-2 and TRBJ2-1; 11 nucleotides line up with TRBD1. The CDR3 has 16 amino acids. Trimming took 5 bases from V and 3 from J; bases not matched to a gene: 6. Germline V gene data show CDR1 as SGHTA and CDR2 as FQGNSA. As DNA, the CDR3 is TGTGCCAGCAGCACATGGACAGGGGGCGTCTACAATGAGCAGTTCTTC. Residues: CASSTWTGGVYNEQFF.